The clone carrying this T cell receptor beta chain was observed once. TCRdb fed the PCR reads into MiXCR, producing one record per CDR3 protein. The table has 20,000 to 30,000 distinct CDR3 sequences, around 52% seen once. The data were taken from a study of CD4 and CD8 cells across lung adenocarcinoma regions. The patients had localized lung adenocarcinoma, a non-small cell subtype. CDR1 is SGHTA and CDR2 is FQGNSA in the germline V gene. This CDR3 has 16 residues. The TCR originated in a male donor with lung adenocarcinoma. The CD4 and CD8 labels of this study may be unreliable. The material sequenced was CD4+ T cells from the center of a lung tumor. The rearrangement uses TRBV7-2 and TRBJ2-1, with 8 bases that match TRBD2. The closer fit of TRBJ2-5 to the DNA end suggests the J call may be wrong. The CDR3 coding sequence is TGTGCCAGCAGCATGCGCTCGAGCGGGAGTCTAGAGACCCAGTACTTC. Translating it yields CASSMRSSGSLETQYF.